A selection of T cell receptor beta chains follows, all from one sample in a study of molecular identifiers for immune sequencing clone quantification. TCRdb processed the PCR reads anew with MiXCR; each CDR3 protein has one entry. The sample contains under 11,000 distinct CDR3 sequences, 21% of which appear only once. The sample was naive CD8+ T cells from blood, with Jurkat cell RNA spiked in. These TCRs come from a human donor in good health. Some libraries in this study had Jurkat cell RNA spiked in. Each CDR3 is given with its conserved first and last residue. The order of the fields is J gene, D gene, V gene, clone size, CDR3 DNA, CDR3 protein. A D gene is named only where the DNA matches it firmly. Part of the rows lack a size; the others show once, few, many or a class for expanded clones.

>TRBJ1-4|NA|TRBV7-6|many
TGTGCCAGCAGCTTGGGTGGCGAAAAACTGTTTTTT
CASSLGGEKLFF
>TRBJ2-7|NA|TRBV4-1|NA
TGCGCCAGCAGCCACGAAGCTAGCCGGGTCTACGAGCAGTACTTC
CASSHEASRVYEQYF
>TRBJ2-3|TRBD2|TRBV12-3/TRBV12-4|medium-sized
TGTGCCAGCAGTTTGCGGGGGGGCACAGATACGCAGTATTTT
CASSLRGGTDTQYF
>TRBJ2-7|NA|TRBV25-1|few
TGTGCCAGCTCAAACTTTCGGCAGGGGAGCTCCTACGAGCAGTACTTC
CASSNFRQGSSYEQYF
>TRBJ1-1|NA|TRBV6-2/TRBV6-3|once
TGTGCCAGCAGTTACTCGTTTGGGGGCAGTAGTTCTACAGCTTTCTTT
CASSYSFGGSSSTAFF
>TRBJ1-6|NA|TRBV20-1|medium-sized
TGCAGTGTGAGAAGTCAGGCCCCTTATAATTCACCCCTCCACTTT
CSVRSQAPYNSPLHF
>TRBJ2-5|NA|TRBV19|medium-sized
TGTGCCAGTAGTATCGGGCAGGGAAGGCGCCAAGAGACCCAGTACTTC
CASSIGQGRRQETQYF
>TRBJ2-4|NA|TRBV19|many
TGTGCCAGTAGTATTTTCGGGGTCACTGATCTAGAACCCTTAGCCAAAAACATTCAGTACTTC
CASSIFGVTDLEPLAKNIQYF
>TRBJ1-4|NA|TRBV11-2|medium-sized
TGTGCCAGCAGTCACCCGACGGCTCATAATGAAAAACTGTTTTTT
CASSHPTAHNEKLFF
>TRBJ2-5|NA|TRBV4-3|medium-sized
TGCGCCAGCAGCCAAGATTTCCAGGCCCGCGGGACCCAGTACTTC
CASSQDFQARGTQYF
>TRBJ2-6|NA|TRBV15|NA
TGTGCCACCAGCAGAGTGGGATACTCTGGGGCCAACGTCCTGACTTTC
CATSRVGYSGANVLTF
>TRBJ2-2|NA|TRBV28|medium-sized
TGTGCCAGCAGTTTTCGGGGGCGCGGGGCCGGGGAGCTGTTTTTT
CASSFRGRGAGELFF
>TRBJ2-3|NA|TRBV7-9|once
TGTGCCAGCAGCTTCCGGATTGGAGGAACAGATATGCAGTATTTT
CASSFRIGGTDMQYF
>TRBJ1-1|NA|TRBV15|medium-sized
TGTGCCACCAGCAGAGATCGAGACACAGGCACTGAAGCTTTCTTT
CATSRDRDTGTEAFF
>TRBJ2-5|NA|TRBV7-9|NA
TGTGCCAGCAGGCCAAAGGAGCCGGGACAACAAGAGACCCAGTACTTC
CASRPKEPGQQETQYF
>TRBJ2-1|NA|TRBV5-4|few
TGTGCCAGCAGCCCGTCCGAGGGCACACTCTACAATGAGCAGTTCTTC
CASSPSEGTLYNEQFF
>TRBJ1-1|TRBD1|TRBV7-9|medium-sized
TGTGCCAGCAGCTTCGGACAGGGGGCGAACACTGAAGCTTTCTTT
CASSFGQGANTEAFF
>TRBJ1-5|TRBD1|TRBV19|medium-sized
TGTGCCAGTAGGTTACAGGGGGCGCTGGATCAGCCCCAGCATTTT
CASRLQGALDQPQHF
>TRBJ2-5|TRBD2|TRBV7-8|few
TGTGCCAGCAGCTTTAAATTAGCGGGGCCCCAAGAGACCCAGTACTTC
CASSFKLAGPQETQYF
>TRBJ2-3|NA|TRBV20-1|medium-sized
TGCAGTGCTACGGATGAATTTCGAATTCAACATACGCAGTATTTT
CSATDEFRIQHTQYF
>TRBJ2-2|NA|TRBV27|few
TGTGCCAGCAGACCTGGGGCCACCGGGGAGCTGTTTTTT
CASRPGATGELFF
>TRBJ2-4|TRBD2|TRBV4-3|medium-sized
TGCGCCAGCAGCCAAGATTTATCTAGCGGGAGTGCCAAAAACATTCAGTACTTC
CASSQDLSSGSAKNIQYF
>TRBJ2-5|NA|TRBV6-2/TRBV6-3|medium-sized
TGTGCCAGCAGGAGTCCCCAAGAGACCCAGTACTTC
CASRSPQETQYF
>TRBJ2-1|NA|TRBV29-1|medium-sized
TGCAGCGACAGGGATTACTCCTACAATGAGCAGTTCTTC
CSDRDYSYNEQFF
>TRBJ2-5|NA|TRBV9|few
TGTGCCAGCAGCGTGGGTCCAGCGGGCCAAGAGACCCAGTACTTC
CASSVGPAGQETQYF
>TRBJ2-7|NA|TRBV6-2/TRBV6-3|few
TGTGCCAGCAGTTACGTGAGGGAACAGCACTACGAGCAGTACTTC
CASSYVREQHYEQYF
>TRBJ2-1|NA|TRBV20-1|few
TGCAGTGCCCGCCCCGGGACCCCCGACAATGAGCAGTTCTTC
CSARPGTPDNEQFF
>TRBJ2-3|NA|TRBV11-2|medium-sized
TGTGCCAGCAGCTTATTAAGGGAGCTTGATACGCAGTATTTT
CASSLLRELDTQYF
>TRBJ2-7|TRBD2|TRBV6-1|NA
TGTGCCAGCAGTGAACGAATCGGGGCTAGCGGGAGCATCGCCGAGCAGTACTTC
CASSERIGASGSIAEQYF
>TRBJ2-7|NA|TRBV6-2/TRBV6-3|many
TGTGCCAGCAAGCGGACTTCCTACGAGCAGTACTTC
CASKRTSYEQYF
>TRBJ2-3|NA|TRBV7-9|medium-sized
TGTGCCAGCAGCCCACAGCCAGGTACGCAGTATTTT
CASSPQPGTQYF
>TRBJ1-1|NA|TRBV30|medium-sized
TGTGCCTGGACCCCACTTGAAGCTTTCTTT
CAWTPLEAFF
>TRBJ2-3|NA|TRBV28|medium-sized
TGTGCCAGCAGTCCCCGCCGGGATACGCAGTATTTT
CASSPRRDTQYF
>TRBJ2-1|NA|TRBV20-1|few
TGCAGTGCTAGAGATCAAGAGGGAGGGGGCTACAATGAGCAGTTCTTC
CSARDQEGGGYNEQFF
>TRBJ2-7|TRBD2|TRBV6-2/TRBV6-3|many
TGTGCCAGCTGTGAACTAGCGGGGCAAACCTACGAGCAGTACTTC
CASCELAGQTYEQYF
>TRBJ2-1|TRBD2|TRBV4-3|NA
TGCGCCAGCCGCCCCCCCCGGATAGCGGGAGTATCTGAGCAGTTCTTC
CASRPPRIAGVSEQFF
>TRBJ2-7|NA|TRBV6-5|medium-sized
TGTGCCAGCAGGACAAACACAGGGCTGGGATACGAGCAGTACTTC
CASRTNTGLGYEQYF
>TRBJ2-6|NA|TRBV12-3/TRBV12-4|NA
TGTGCCAGCAACCTTCGGGGGTCCTTCTCTGGGGCCACCGTCCTGCCTTTC
CASNLRGSFSGATVLPF
>TRBJ1-5|NA|TRBV6-1|NA
TGTGCCAGCAGTGAAGATCAGCCCCAGCATTTT
CASSEDQPQHF
>TRBJ1-2|NA|TRBV10-2|once
TGCGCCAGCAGTGAGTCAGGGGGTTCCCCTCGGCGCCCCCCCTTC
CASSESGGSPRRPPF
>TRBJ2-5|NA|TRBV5-4|many
TGTGCCAGCAGCCCCGGGGAAGAAGAGACCCAGTACTTC
CASSPGEEETQYF
>TRBJ2-3|NA|TRBV3-1|medium-sized
TGTGCCAGCAGCCAAGGGATCCGGGGTAGCACAGATACGCAGTATTTT
CASSQGIRGSTDTQYF
>TRBJ2-7|NA|TRBV7-9|many
TGTGCCAGCAGCGCGGGGAACTTCGGGGCGTACTTC
CASSAGNFGAYF
>TRBJ2-7|NA|TRBV19|medium-sized
TGTGCCAGTAGCACTACCGGCAGGGACTACGAGCAGTACTTC
CASSTTGRDYEQYF
>TRBJ2-1|TRBD2|TRBV4-3|medium-sized
TGCGCCAGCAGCCAAGATCGAGCGGGATACAATGAGCAGTTCTTC
CASSQDRAGYNEQFF
>TRBJ2-7|TRBD2|TRBV7-6|many
TGTGCCAGCAGCACCAGCGGGAGTTCCTACGAGCAGTACTTC
CASSTSGSSYEQYF
>TRBJ1-1|NA|TRBV6-5|many
TGTGCCAGCAGTTACCTCCGTGAGTGGGTGTACACTGAAGCTTTCTTT
CASSYLREWVYTEAFF
>TRBJ2-2|NA|TRBV28|many
TGTGCCAGCACCCCGCGGCAGGCTCCCGGGGAGCTGTTTTTT
CASTPRQAPGELFF
>TRBJ2-1|TRBD2|TRBV7-9|many
TGTGCCAGCAGCTTAGTGGCTAGCGGGTACAATGAGCAGTTCTTC
CASSLVASGYNEQFF
>TRBJ2-1|TRBD1|TRBV19|NA
TGTGCCAGTAGTACACGACAGGGGCGGAGCGTTTTCTTC
CASSTRQGRSVFF
>TRBJ2-4|NA|TRBV7-9|few
TGTGCCGGCAGCCTCCAAGGACAGCGCAAAAACATTCAGTACTTC
CAGSLQGQRKNIQYF
>TRBJ2-7|TRBD1|TRBV19|few
TGTGCCAGTAGTACCGGGACAGGGTTCTACGAGCAGTACTTC
CASSTGTGFYEQYF
>TRBJ2-3|NA|TRBV5-6|few
TGTGCCAGCAGCGTGAGCGGTTCTAGCACAGATACGCAGTATTTT
CASSVSGSSTDTQYF
>TRBJ2-2|NA|TRBV7-2|NA
TGCGCCAGCAGGACCGCTAGCGCCGGCACCGGGGAGCTGTTTTTT
CASRTASAGTGELFF
>TRBJ2-7|NA|TRBV7-6|many
TGTGCCAGCAGCCCCGAGGCGGCGACCTCTTACGAGCAGTACTTC
CASSPEAATSYEQYF
>TRBJ2-6|TRBD1|TRBV7-9|NA
TGTGCCAGCCCTCACAACAGGGGATCTGGGGCCAACGTCCTGACTTTC
CASPHNRGSGANVLTF